The 9 T cell receptor beta chains below come from one sample, sequenced in a study of blood T cell repertoires in COVID-19. Clones were read by immunoSEQ multiplex PCR, and TCRdb kept only the in-frame ones, dropping some. The sample lists roughly 350,000 clones; 87% were seen once. Sequenced: peripheral blood. These receptor sequences come from a woman aged 45-60 years with COVID-19, enrolled during active disease.

The chain has TRBV11-2 and TRBJ2-1, with D possibly TRBD2 on 6 matching bases. Deletions cut 1 base from V and 9 bases from J, with 16 bases between. Germline CDR1 and CDR2: SGHAT and FQNNGV. This CDR3 contains 15 residues. CDR3 residues: CASSLVSRLDAEQFF. CDR3 nucleotide sequence: TGTGCCAGCAGCTTAGTTTCGCGACTAGATGCTGAGCAGTTCTTC.

The gene calls are TRBV30 and TRBJ1-4, with D tentatively TRBD1 (6 bases). The CDR3 contains 16 residues. Between the trimmed V and J ends, which lost 0 bases and 7 bases, there was a span of 18 bases. Germline loops: CDR1 GTSNPN, CDR2 SVGIG (reference sequence). The CDR3 is CAWSVYGQGLGEKLFF. Written as DNA, the CDR3 is TGTGCCTGGAGTGTATATGGGCAGGGGCTGGGTGAAAAACTGTTTTTT. Looking up the rest from reference TRBV30 and TRBJ1-4 gives the full variable domain: SQTIHQWPATLVQPVGSPLSLECTVEGTSNPNLYWYRQAAGRGLQLLFYSVGIGQISSEVPQNLSASRPQDRQFILSSKKLLLSDSGFYLCAWSVYGQGLGEKLFFGSGTQLSVL.

This chain's CDR3 is CASSPHGGTGVGYTF. In DNA, the CDR3 is TGCGCCAGCAGCCCCCACGGGGGCACAGGGGTCGGCTACACCTTC. The chain couples TRBV4-3 to TRBJ1-2, with TRBD1 matching 7 bases. Trimming at V came to 4 bases and at J to 8 bases, leaving 13 bases not matched to a gene. Germline lookup yields CDR1 LGHNA and CDR2 YSLEER. This CDR3 is built from 15 residues.

V is TRBV28 and J is TRBJ1-6; D possibly corresponds to TRBD1 (5 bases). The CDR3 has 14 residues. The germline CDR1 and CDR2 sequences are MDHEN and SYDVKM. V lost 5 bases and J lost 4, with 9 bases in between. DNA for the CDR3: TGTGCCAGCAGTCCTCAGGGTTATAATTCACCCCTCCACTTT. Its protein is CASSPQGYNSPLHF.

This sequence joins TRBV5-1 and TRBJ2-4; 8 nucleotides line up with TRBD1. CDR1 and CDR2 from the germline V gene are SGHRS and YFSETQ. Germline trimming cut 4 bases from V and 1 base from J; bases unmatched to any gene: 10. The CDR3 has 17 amino acids. CDR3 DNA: TGCGCCAGCAGCGCCAGTCGCGACAGGGGTGCCAAAAACATTCAGTACTTC. Protein sequence: CASSASRDRGAKNIQYF.

The CDR3 is CASLTGAGNQPQHF. The CDR3 bases are TGTGCCAGCCTGACAGGGGCGGGAAATCAGCCCCAGCATTTT. The V and J genes are TRBV19 and TRBJ1-5, with 8 bases fitting TRBD1. The trim removed 9 bases at V and 4 bases at J, leaving 8 bases unmatched. The CDR3 length is 14 residues. CDR1 and CDR2 from the germline V gene are LNHDA and SQIVND (reference sequence).

J is TRBJ1-6 and V is TRBV6-1; D gene ambiguous. From germline, CDR1 is MNHNS and CDR2 SASEGT. This CDR3 comprises 15 residues. V was shortened by 7 bases and J by 5 bases, with 15 bases between the two germline ends. In DNA form, the CDR3 reads TGTGCCAGCACCAGAGCGGACGGGGATAATTCACCCCTCCACTTT. Protein product: CASTRADGDNSPLHF.

This chain joins TRBV19 and TRBJ2-1; 12 nucleotides agree with TRBD2. CDR1 LNHDA and CDR2 SQIVND come from the germline V gene (reference sequence). Germline trimming cut 5 bases from V and 1 base from J; bases unmatched to any gene: 3. The CDR3 sequence is 16 residues long. CDR3 amino acids: CASSLTSGSSYNEQFF. DNA of the CDR3: TGTGCCAGTAGTTTGACTAGCGGGAGTTCCTACAATGAGCAGTTCTTC.

The rearrangement uses TRBV7-9 and TRBJ2-6; no clear D gene. V gave up 5 bases and J gave up 1 base, with 9 bases separating them. CDR1 and CDR2 from the germline V gene are SEHNR and FQNEAQ (reference sequence). The CDR3 consists of 15 residues. The CDR3 sequence: CASSPQSSGANVLTF. The CDR3 nucleotides are TGTGCCAGCAGCCCTCAGTCGTCTGGGGCCAACGTCCTGACTTTC.